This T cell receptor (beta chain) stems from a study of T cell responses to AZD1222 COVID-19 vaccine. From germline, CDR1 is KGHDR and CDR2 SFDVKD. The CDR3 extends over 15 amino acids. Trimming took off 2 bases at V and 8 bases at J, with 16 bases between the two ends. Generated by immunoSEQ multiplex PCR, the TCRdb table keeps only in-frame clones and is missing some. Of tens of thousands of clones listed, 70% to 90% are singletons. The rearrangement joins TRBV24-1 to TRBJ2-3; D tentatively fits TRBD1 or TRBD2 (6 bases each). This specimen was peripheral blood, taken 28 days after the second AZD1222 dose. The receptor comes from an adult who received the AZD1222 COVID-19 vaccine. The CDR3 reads CATSDSRDTSGTQYF. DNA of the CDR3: TGTGCCACCAGTGATTCGCGGGACACATCCGGTACGCAGTATTTT.